The sample holds a few counts of the clone carrying this TCR beta chain. Sequenced by immunoSEQ multiplex PCR; TCRdb stores in-frame clones only, minus some. In the table there are tens of thousands of clones, 84% of which are singletons. The sample originates from a study of OX40 agonist ivuxolimab in advanced cancers. The CDR3 contains 14 residues. Germline values: CDR1 SGHRS, CDR2 YFSETQ. V lost 4 bases to trimming and J lost 8 bases, with 19 bases between them. The receptor's source is an adult with an advanced solid tumor such as melanoma, head and neck, liver or kidney cancer. This rearrangement joins TRBV5-1 to TRBJ2-7; the D gene is possibly TRBD1 (7 bases). This sample comprised CD4+ or CD8+ T cells sorted from blood, obtained in a trial of the OX40 agonist ivuxolimab. The DNA of the CDR3 is TGCGCCAGCAGCCCAACGACAGGGACTCAGAAGCAGTACTTC. Translation gives CASSPTTGTQKQYF.